This TCR beta chain was recovered during a study of T cells in localized non-small cell lung cancer. General study results and limits: Density of T cells in blood, when higher, went with longer overall survival. There were a median about 53 of the top 100 tumor clones appearing in adjacent lung. Uninvolved adjacent lung showed the highest T cell clonality, exceeding tumor.

The repertoire was sequenced with immunoSEQ multiplex PCR; TCRdb's copy has only in-frame clones and lacks some. The data show approximately 24,000 clones, under 95% seen once. As regards this clone: Antigen: not known.

This CDR3 contains 13 residues. Germline V gene sequence: CDR1 MNHNY, CDR2 SVGAGI (reference sequence). Trimming left V 5 bases short and J 8 bases short, with 15 bases between. The sequenced sample was peripheral blood, obtained before any cancer treatment. The V and J genes are TRBV6-6 and TRBJ1-2; D not resolved. This clonotype was obtained from a female donor over 55 with stage II squamous cell lung carcinoma. CDR3 protein: CASSPLAEEGYTF. In nucleotides, the CDR3 is TGTGCCAGCAGTCCACTGGCCGAGGAGGGCTACACCTTC.